This TCR beta chain was recovered during a study of Ad26.COV2.S vaccination and SARS-CoV-2 variants. Across the whole study: Donor was in the COV1001 Ad26.COV2.S trial arm.

Assay: immunoSEQ multiplex PCR; the TCRdb copy retains only in-frame clones and omits some. Counted here are more than 400,000 clones, about 90% occurring once; the ten biggest clones make up less than 2%. Treatment described: roughly 19 received Ad26.COV2.S at low or high dose, single or two shots; several received placebo; per-sample allocation not given. Collection of the samples took place on day 63 after the first injection of vaccine or placebo. The sample came from a Boston adult aged 18-55 years. Regarding the study as a whole: Placebo recipients trailed vaccine recipients in spike-specific TCR breadth.

Comments on this clone: The antigen is not known.

Per germline, CDR1 LNHNV and CDR2 YYDKDF (reference sequence). The V gene lost 1 base and the J gene lost 4 bases, with 5 bases spanning the gap. The CDR3 covers 12 residues. The sequencing used peripheral blood, collected in a trial of Ad26.COV2.S vaccine versus placebo. V is TRBV15 and J is TRBJ2-7; D is unclear. This clonotype was obtained from a person between 18 and 65 years old who received the Ad26.COV2.S COVID-19 vaccine or a placebo. In DNA form, the CDR3 reads TGTGCCACCAGCAGAGGTGGGTACGAGCAGTACTTC. It translates to CATSRGGYEQYF.